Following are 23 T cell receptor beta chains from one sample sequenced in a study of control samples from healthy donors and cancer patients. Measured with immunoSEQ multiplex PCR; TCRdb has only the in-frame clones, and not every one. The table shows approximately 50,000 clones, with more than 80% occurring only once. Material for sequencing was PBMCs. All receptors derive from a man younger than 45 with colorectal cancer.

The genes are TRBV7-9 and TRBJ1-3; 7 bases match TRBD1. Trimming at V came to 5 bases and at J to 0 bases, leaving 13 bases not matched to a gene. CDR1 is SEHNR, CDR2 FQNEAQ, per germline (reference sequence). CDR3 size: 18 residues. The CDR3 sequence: CASSLSGTATLSGNTIYF. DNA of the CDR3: TGTGCCAGCAGCCTATCCGGGACAGCAACCCTCTCTGGAAACACCATATATTTT. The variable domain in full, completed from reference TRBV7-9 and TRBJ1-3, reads DTGVSQNPRHKITKRGQNVTFRCDPISEHNRLYWYRQTLGQGPEFLTYFQNEAQLEKSRLLSDRFSAERPKGSFSTLEIQRTEQGDSAMYLCASSLSGTATLSGNTIYFGEGSWLTVV.

CDR3 protein: CASGSPQTRDWTSTDTQYF. The CDR3 coding sequence is TGTGCTAGTGGTTCCCCTCAAACCCGGGACTGGACTAGCACAGATACGCAGTATTTT. V is TRBV12-5 and J is TRBJ2-3; tentatively, D is TRBD2 (6 bases). Trimming stripped 4 bases from V and 0 bases from J, with 23 bases between. This CDR3 has 19 residues. CDR1 is LGHNT and CDR2 is FRNRAP in the germline V gene.

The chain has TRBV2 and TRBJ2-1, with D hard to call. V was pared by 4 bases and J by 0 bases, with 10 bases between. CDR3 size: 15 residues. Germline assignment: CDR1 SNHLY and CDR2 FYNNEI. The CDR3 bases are TGTGCCAGCAGTGCCCTCCAAAGCTCCTACAATGAGCAGTTCTTC. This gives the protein CASSALQSSYNEQFF.

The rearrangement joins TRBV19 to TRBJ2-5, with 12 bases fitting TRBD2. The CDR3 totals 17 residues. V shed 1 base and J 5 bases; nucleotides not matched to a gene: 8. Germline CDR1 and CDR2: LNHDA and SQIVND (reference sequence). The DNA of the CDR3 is TGTGCCAGTAGTATAGTACGGCTAGCGGGGGGGACGGAGACCCAGTACTTC. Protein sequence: CASSIVRLAGGTETQYF. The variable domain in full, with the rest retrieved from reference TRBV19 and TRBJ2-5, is DGGITQSPKYLFRKEGQNVTLSCEQNLNHDAMYWYRQDPGQGLRLIYYSQIVNDFQKGDIAEGYSVSREKKESFPLTVTSAQKNPTAFYLCASSIVRLAGGTETQYFGPGTRLLVL.

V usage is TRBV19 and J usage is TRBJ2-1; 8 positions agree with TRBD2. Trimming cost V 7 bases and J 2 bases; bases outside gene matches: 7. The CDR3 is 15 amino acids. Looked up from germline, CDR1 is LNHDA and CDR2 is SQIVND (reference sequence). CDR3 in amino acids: CASTLAGYPYNEQFF. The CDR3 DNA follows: TGTGCCAGTACCTTAGCGGGGTATCCCTACAATGAGCAGTTCTTC.

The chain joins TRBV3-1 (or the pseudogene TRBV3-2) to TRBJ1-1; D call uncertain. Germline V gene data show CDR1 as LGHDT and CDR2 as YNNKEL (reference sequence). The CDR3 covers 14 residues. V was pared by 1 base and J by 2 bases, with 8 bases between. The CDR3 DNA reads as TGTGCCAGCAGCCAAGGGGGTGTTAACACTGAAGCTTTCTTT. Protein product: CASSQGGVNTEAFF.

The CDR3 DNA reads as TGTGCCAGCAGCTTGGAACGGACGGGGGATCAGCCCCAGCATTTT. Its protein product is CASSLERTGDQPQHF. V is TRBV5-8 and J is TRBJ1-5; D is perhaps TRBD1 (5 bases). The V end was cut by 0 bases, the J end by 5 bases, with 12 bases between. Germline lookup yields CDR1 SGHTS and CDR2 YDEGEE. The CDR3 runs 15 residues.

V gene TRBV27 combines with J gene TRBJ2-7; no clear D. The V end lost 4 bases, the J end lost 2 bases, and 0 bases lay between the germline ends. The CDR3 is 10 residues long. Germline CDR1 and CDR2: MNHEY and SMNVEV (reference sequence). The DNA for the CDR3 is TGTGCCAGCAGTTCCTACGAGCAGTACTTC. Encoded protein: CASSSYEQYF.

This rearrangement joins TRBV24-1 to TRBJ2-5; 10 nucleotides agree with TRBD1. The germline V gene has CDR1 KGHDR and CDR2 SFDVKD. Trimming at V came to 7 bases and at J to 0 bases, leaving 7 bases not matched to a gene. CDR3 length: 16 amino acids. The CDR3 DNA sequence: TGTGCCACCAGCCTACCCGGGACAGGGGACCAAGAGACCCAGTACTTC. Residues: CATSLPGTGDQETQYF.

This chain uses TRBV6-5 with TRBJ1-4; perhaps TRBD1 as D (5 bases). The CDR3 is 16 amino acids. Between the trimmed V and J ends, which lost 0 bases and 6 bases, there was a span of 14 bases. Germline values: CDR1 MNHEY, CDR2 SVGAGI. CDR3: CASSYSAGEVDEKLFF. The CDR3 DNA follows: TGTGCCAGCAGTTACTCTGCGGGGGAGGTAGATGAAAAACTGTTTTTT.

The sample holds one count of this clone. CDR3 sequence: CASSHNGQGDDSPLHF. Written as DNA, the CDR3 is TGTGCCAGCAGCCACAACGGACAGGGTGACGATTCACCCCTCCACTTT. The chain links TRBV3-1 (or the pseudogene TRBV3-2) to TRBJ1-6; TRBD1 matches 8 bases. Germline V gene lookup returns CDR1 LGHDT and CDR2 YNNKEL (reference sequence). J was trimmed by 8 bases and V by 3 bases; bases with no gene match: 9. The CDR3 totals 16 residues.

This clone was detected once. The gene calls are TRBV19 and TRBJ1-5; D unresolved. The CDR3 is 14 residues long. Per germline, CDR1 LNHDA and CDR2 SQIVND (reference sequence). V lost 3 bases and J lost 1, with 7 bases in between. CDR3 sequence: CASSIGRSNQPQHF. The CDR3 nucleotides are TGTGCCAGTAGTATTGGCCGCAGCAATCAGCCCCAGCATTTT.

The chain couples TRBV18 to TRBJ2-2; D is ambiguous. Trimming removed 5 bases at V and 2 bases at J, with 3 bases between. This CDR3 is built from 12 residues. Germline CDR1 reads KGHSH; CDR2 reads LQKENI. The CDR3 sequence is CASSVNTGELFF. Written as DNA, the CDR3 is TGTGCCAGCTCAGTAAACACCGGGGAGCTGTTTTTT.

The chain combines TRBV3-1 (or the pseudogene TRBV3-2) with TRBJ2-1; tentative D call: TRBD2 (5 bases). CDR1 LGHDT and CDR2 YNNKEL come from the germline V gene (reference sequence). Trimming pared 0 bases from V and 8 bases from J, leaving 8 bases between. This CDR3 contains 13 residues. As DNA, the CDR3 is TGTGCCAGCAGCCAAGAGTGGCGGGATGAGCAGTTCTTC. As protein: CASSQEWRDEQFF.

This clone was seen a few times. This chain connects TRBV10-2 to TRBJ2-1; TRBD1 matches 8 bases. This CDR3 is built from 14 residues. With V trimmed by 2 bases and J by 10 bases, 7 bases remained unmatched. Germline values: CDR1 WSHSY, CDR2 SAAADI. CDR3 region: CASSEIDRGNEQFF. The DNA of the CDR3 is TGCGCCAGCAGTGAGATTGACAGGGGTAACGAGCAGTTCTTC.

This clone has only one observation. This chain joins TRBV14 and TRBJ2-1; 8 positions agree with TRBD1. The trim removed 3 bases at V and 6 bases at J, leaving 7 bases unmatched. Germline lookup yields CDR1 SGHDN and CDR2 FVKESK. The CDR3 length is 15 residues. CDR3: CASSHRTGIPNEQFF. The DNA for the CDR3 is TGTGCCAGCAGCCATAGGACAGGGATTCCCAATGAGCAGTTCTTC.

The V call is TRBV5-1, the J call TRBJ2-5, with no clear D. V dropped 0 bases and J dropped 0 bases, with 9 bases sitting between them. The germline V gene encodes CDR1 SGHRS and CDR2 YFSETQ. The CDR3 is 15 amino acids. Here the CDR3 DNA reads TGCGCCAGCAGCTTGGTGCAGGCCGACCAAGAGACCCAGTACTTC. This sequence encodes CASSLVQADQETQYF.

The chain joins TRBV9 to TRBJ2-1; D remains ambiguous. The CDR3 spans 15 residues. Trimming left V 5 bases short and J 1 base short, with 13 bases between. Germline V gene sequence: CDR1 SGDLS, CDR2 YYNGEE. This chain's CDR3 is CASSETVTSYNEQFF. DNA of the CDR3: TGTGCCAGCAGTGAGACCGTTACTTCCTACAATGAGCAGTTCTTC. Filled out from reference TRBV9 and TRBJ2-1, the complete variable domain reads DSGVTQTPKHLITATGQRVTLRCSPRSGDLSVYWYQQSLDQGLQFLIQYYNGEERAKGNILERFSAQQFPDLHSELNLSSLELGDSALYFCASSETVTSYNEQFFGPGTRLTVL.

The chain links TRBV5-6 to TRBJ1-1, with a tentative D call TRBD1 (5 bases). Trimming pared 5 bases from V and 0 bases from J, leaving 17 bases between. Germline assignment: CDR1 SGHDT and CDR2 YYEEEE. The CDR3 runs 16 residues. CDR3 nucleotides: TGTGCCAGCAGGCCGGGAGGGACGATTATGAACACTGAAGCTTTCTTT. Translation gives CASRPGGTIMNTEAFF.

CDR3 region: CATRQGSSYEQYF. Here the CDR3 DNA reads TGTGCCACCAGGCAGGGGAGCTCCTACGAGCAGTACTTC. This sequence joins TRBV24-1 and TRBJ2-7; possible D gene TRBD1, 6 bases. V lost 7 bases and J 0 bases, leaving 9 bases between the germline ends. The germline gives CDR1 KGHDR, CDR2 SFDVKD. The CDR3 is 13 amino acids.

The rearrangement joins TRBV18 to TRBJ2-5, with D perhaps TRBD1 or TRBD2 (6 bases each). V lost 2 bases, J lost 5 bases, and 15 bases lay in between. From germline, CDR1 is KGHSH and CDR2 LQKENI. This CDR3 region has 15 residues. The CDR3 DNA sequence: TGTGCCAGCTCACCAACGACGGGGGCTGGGGAGACCCAGTACTTC. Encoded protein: CASSPTTGAGETQYF.

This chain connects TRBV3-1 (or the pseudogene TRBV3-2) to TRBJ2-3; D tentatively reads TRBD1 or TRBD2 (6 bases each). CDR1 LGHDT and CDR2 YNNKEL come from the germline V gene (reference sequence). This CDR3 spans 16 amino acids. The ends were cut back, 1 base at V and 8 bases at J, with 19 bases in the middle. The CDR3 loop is CASSQGSRGDLTTQYF. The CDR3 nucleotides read TGTGCCAGCAGCCAAGGGTCTAGGGGGGACCTGACTACGCAGTATTTT.

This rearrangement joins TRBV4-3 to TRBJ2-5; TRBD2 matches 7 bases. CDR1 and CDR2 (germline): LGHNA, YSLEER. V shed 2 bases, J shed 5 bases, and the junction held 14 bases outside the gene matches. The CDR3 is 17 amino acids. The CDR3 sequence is CASSQNGVGGSSETQYF. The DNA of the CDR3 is TGCGCCAGCAGCCAAAATGGAGTGGGGGGGAGTAGTGAGACCCAGTACTTC.